The rows below give T cell receptor beta chains drawn from one sample of a study of beta chain features in type 1 diabetes. Clones were read by immunoSEQ multiplex PCR, and TCRdb kept only the in-frame ones, dropping some. The repertoire holds 200,000 to 250,000 clones, with around 13% as singletons. The material sequenced was naive CD4+ T cells from blood. Receptors were obtained from a man aged 25 to 45 with type 1 diabetes. CDR3s include the opening cysteine and the closing phenylalanine or tryptophan. The order of the fields is V gene, D gene, clone size, J gene, CDR3 protein, CDR3 DNA. A D gene is named only where the DNA matches it firmly. Expanded clones are given a class, and other clones once, few, many or no size at all.

>TRBV7-9|.|.|TRBJ1-1
CASSPGQNTEAFF
TGTGCCAGCAGCCCCGGACAGAACACTGAAGCTTTCTTT
>TRBV7-9|.|.|TRBJ2-7
CASSRTEVPSYEQYF
TGTGCCAGCAGCCGGACAGAGGTTCCCTCCTACGAGCAGTACTTC
>TRBV9|.|.|TRBJ2-2
CASSVWGGANTGELFF
TGTGCCAGCAGCGTATGGGGCGGGGCGAACACCGGGGAGCTGTTTTTT
>TRBV7-2|TRBD2|.|TRBJ2-1
CASSRTSGRGYNEQFF
TGTGCCAGCAGCCGGACTAGCGGGAGGGGGTACAATGAGCAGTTCTTC
>TRBV5-4|.|few|TRBJ2-1
CASSLGGVVYNEQFF
TGTGCCAGCAGCTTGGGGGGGGTGGTCTACAATGAGCAGTTCTTC
>TRBV19|TRBD1|.|TRBJ1-2
CASAGQHYGYTF
TGTGCCAGTGCGGGACAGCACTATGGCTACACCTTC
>TRBV5-1|.|few|TRBJ2-5
CASSWEDYETQYF
TGCGCCAGCAGCTGGGAGGACTACGAGACCCAGTACTTC
>TRBV10-3|.|.|TRBJ2-3
CATTGFTDTQYF
TGTGCCACCACAGGGTTCACAGATACGCAGTATTTT
>TRBV6-1|.|few|TRBJ1-6
CASSWDTNSPLHF
TGTGCCAGCTCGTGGGACACTAATTCACCCCTCCACTTT
>TRBV13|TRBD2|.|TRBJ2-1
CASSPQREEQFF
TGTGCCAGCAGCCCACAGCGGGAGGAGCAGTTCTTC
>TRBV11-3|TRBD2|.|TRBJ2-3
CASRRRGVTDTQYF
TGTGCCAGCAGGAGGCGGGGGGTTACAGATACGCAGTATTTT
>TRBV4-2|TRBD2|few|TRBJ2-7
CASSQVAGGTDSYEQYF
TGTGCCAGCAGCCAAGTAGCGGGGGGAACCGACTCCTACGAGCAGTACTTC
>TRBV15|.|.|TRBJ2-7
CATSRDSGEQYF
TGTGCCACCAGCAGAGATAGTGGCGAGCAGTACTTC
>TRBV29-1|TRBD1|.|TRBJ1-1
CSVYRDRNTEAFF
TGCAGCGTATACCGGGACAGGAACACTGAAGCTTTCTTT
>TRBV20-1|TRBD2|few|TRBJ2-4
CSANSGTVQYF
TGCAGTGCCAATAGCGGGACCGTTCAGTACTTC
>TRBV29-1|.|.|TRBJ1-2
CSVVVGSDYGYTF
TGCAGCGTTGTAGTCGGGTCTGACTATGGCTACACCTTC
>TRBV15|.|few|TRBJ2-1
CATSRDRTTNEQFF
TGTGCCACCAGCAGAGATCGAACTACCAATGAGCAGTTCTTC
>TRBV7-9|TRBD2|.|TRBJ2-3
CASTYRGRATDTQYF
TGTGCCAGCACGTATCGCGGGAGGGCCACAGATACGCAGTATTTT
>TRBV5-6|TRBD1|.|TRBJ1-2
CASSLGQGDGYTF
TGTGCCAGCAGCTTGGGACAGGGGGATGGCTACACCTTC
>TRBV7-2|.|few|TRBJ1-1
CASSLPPGWLVNTEAFF
TGTGCCAGCAGCTTACCCCCAGGGTGGCTCGTGAACACTGAAGCTTTCTTT
>TRBV29-1|TRBD1|few|TRBJ2-2
CSVGVGQINTGELFF
TGCAGCGTTGGTGTGGGACAGATCAACACCGGGGAGCTGTTTTTT
>TRBV29-1|.|.|TRBJ2-3
CSAQGGTDTQYF
TGCAGCGCCCAAGGGGGCACAGATACGCAGTATTTT